The 30 T cell receptor beta chains below all came from one sample that was sequenced in a study of blood T cell repertoires in COVID-19 (dated by TCRdb to 2018 to 2020). Library generation was performed with the immunoSEQ multiplex PCR assay. TCRdb mirrors the immuneACCESS table, restricted to in-frame sequences. Some clones are absent from its copies; in checked studies, under half trace to an unresolved V gene, and the reason for the others is unknown. Counted in this sample were around 340,000 clones; 65% to 90% of them appeared once. Jointly, the top ten make up 3.5% to 4.5% of the sample. The sample consisted of PBMCs or T cells enriched from blood (not recorded which). The receptor source for this set is a woman between 40 and 50 years old with acute COVID-19.

The rearrangement joins TRBV27 to TRBJ1-1, with a weak D call TRBD1 (5 bases). V shed 2 bases and J shed 8 bases, with 15 bases lying between them. The CDR3 runs to 14 residues. CDR1 and CDR2 from the germline V gene are MNHEY and SMNVEV (reference sequence). The CDR3 reads CASSLNFGAGEAFF. DNA of the CDR3: TGTGCCAGCAGTTTAAACTTTGGGGCGGGGGAAGCTTTCTTT.

This chain links TRBV6-1 with TRBJ2-3; D gene ambiguous. From germline, CDR1 is MNHNS and CDR2 SASEGT. The CDR3 consists of 15 residues. V gave up 2 bases and J gave up 0 bases, with 9 bases separating them. The CDR3 DNA reads as TGTGCCAGCAGTGAACAACAGTTGAGCACAGATACGCAGTATTTT. Encoded protein: CASSEQQLSTDTQYF.

V is TRBV4-3 and J is TRBJ1-2; tentative D call: TRBD1 (6 bases). The V end lost 0 bases, the J end lost 7 bases, and 15 bases lay between the germline ends. CDR3 length equals 15 residues. The germline V gene has CDR1 LGHNA and CDR2 YSLEER. The CDR3 bases are TGCGCCAGCAGCCAAGATTTACAGGGAGATCGTGGCTACACCTTC. This sequence encodes CASSQDLQGDRGYTF.

The V gene is TRBV4-2, the J gene TRBJ1-2; 9 positions agree with TRBD1. The CDR3 length is 15 residues. The V gene's germline CDR1 is LGHNA and CDR2 YNFKEQ. The ends lost 4 bases at V and 8 bases at J; junction bases unmatched: 11. Here the CDR3 reads CASSPAWDRVSGYTF. The CDR3 nucleotides are TGTGCCAGCAGCCCCGCCTGGGACAGGGTGTCGGGCTACACCTTC.

The V gene is TRBV5-1, the J gene TRBJ2-7; D call uncertain. CDR1 SGHRS and CDR2 YFSETQ come from the germline V gene. The CDR3 loop spans 15 amino acids. With 0 bases removed from V and 5 bases from J, the gap between germline ends came to 15 bases. The CDR3 nucleotides are TGCGCCAGCAGCTTGGGGCTACAGTTTGTACACGAGCAGTACTTC. It specifies CASSLGLQFVHEQYF.

V gene TRBV11-3 combines with J gene TRBJ1-3, with D tentatively TRBD1 (5 bases). Germline values: CDR1 SGHNT, CDR2 YENEEA. Trimming cost V 2 bases and J 8 bases, with 13 bases left between them. There are 14 residues in the CDR3. The CDR3 sequence is CASSLTGRGDTIYF. CDR3 nucleotides: TGTGCCAGCAGCTTAACAGGTCGCGGGGACACCATATATTTT.

J is TRBJ1-4 and V is TRBV27; tentative D call: TRBD1 (5 bases). The germline V and J ends were trimmed by 4 bases and 12 bases, with 21 bases remaining between them. There are 15 residues in the CDR3. Germline V gene lookup returns CDR1 MNHEY and CDR2 SMNVEV (reference sequence). The CDR3 loop reads CASSSSPGPGGELFF. As DNA, the CDR3 is TGTGCCAGCAGTTCGTCACCGGGCCCGGGGGGGGAACTGTTTTTT.

J is TRBJ2-1 and V is TRBV7-9; D remains unclear. Germline CDR1 is SEHNR and CDR2 is FQNEAQ (reference sequence). Trimming removed 2 bases from V and 11 bases from J, with 13 bases in between. The CDR3 has 13 residues. This CDR3 reads CASSLFQVNKQFF. In DNA form, the CDR3 reads TGTGCCAGCAGCTTATTTCAGGTAAATAAGCAGTTCTTC.

V gene TRBV7-2 combines with J gene TRBJ1-2, with 7 bases matching TRBD1. The CDR3 is 18 amino acids. CDR1 and CDR2 from the germline V gene are SGHTA and FQGNSA. With 5 bases clipped from V and 5 bases from J, the junction kept 20 bases outside the gene matches. CDR3 nucleotides: TGTGCCAGCAGCGTGAGTTCGGGCCCCGGGACAGAACTATATGGCTACACCTTC. Translation gives CASSVSSGPGTELYGYTF.

This sequence joins TRBV19 and TRBJ1-2; tentatively, D is TRBD1 (5 bases). The CDR3 loop spans 11 amino acids. CDR1 is LNHDA, CDR2 SQIVND, per germline (reference sequence). Deletions cut 11 bases from V and 7 bases from J, with 14 bases between. Written as DNA, the CDR3 is TGTGCCGTATTCAGGGCTGCTGGCTACACCTTC. Translation gives CAVFRAAGYTF. Combining the CDR3 with reference TRBV19 and TRBJ1-2 gives the whole variable domain DGGITQSPKYLFRKEGQNVTLSCEQNLNHDAMYWYRQDPGQGLRLIYYSQIVNDFQKGDIAEGYSVSREKKESFPLTVTSAQKNPTAFYLCAVFRAAGYTFGSGTRLTVV.

This clone is a singleton in its sample. V and J are TRBV28 and TRBJ2-5, with a tentative D call TRBD1 (6 bases). CDR1 MDHEN and CDR2 SYDVKM come from the germline V gene. V lost 4 bases to trimming and J lost 4 bases, with 16 bases between them. The CDR3 spans 15 residues. The CDR3 sequence is CASSYSWGPGETQYF. CDR3 DNA: TGTGCCAGCAGTTATTCATGGGGGCCCGGAGAGACCCAGTACTTC.

V and J are TRBV7-2 and TRBJ1-1; TRBD1 is a possible D gene (6 bases). V was shortened by 5 bases and J by 6 bases, with 16 bases between the two germline ends. This CDR3 spans 14 amino acids. CDR1 is SGHTA and CDR2 is FQGNSA in the germline V gene. This CDR3 reads CASSQQGRGPEAFF. As DNA, the CDR3 is TGTGCCAGCAGCCAACAGGGAAGAGGGCCTGAAGCTTTCTTT.

The V gene is TRBV15, the J gene TRBJ2-3; 7 bases are shared with TRBD1. Germline trimming cut 6 bases from V and 6 bases from J; bases unmatched to any gene: 9. The CDR3 is 14 residues long. Per germline, CDR1 LNHNV and CDR2 YYDKDF (reference sequence). The chain's CDR3 is CATSKGGSSDTQYF. The CDR3 nucleotides are TGTGCCACCAGTAAAGGGGGCAGTTCCGATACGCAGTATTTT.

The chain employs TRBV2 and TRBJ2-7; TRBD1 agrees at 10 bases. With 4 bases clipped from V and 6 bases from J, the junction kept 15 bases outside the gene matches. In germline, CDR1 is SNHLY, CDR2 FYNNEI. The CDR3 runs to 17 residues. The CDR3 DNA follows: TGTGCCAGCAGTGGACAAATAAAGAGACAGGGGGCCGGCGAGCAGTACTTC. This translates into CASSGQIKRQGAGEQYF.

The chain couples TRBV4-3 to TRBJ2-3; 7 bases match TRBD2. CDR1 and CDR2 (germline): LGHNA, YSLEER. Trimming removed 5 bases from V and 3 bases from J; junction bases left unmatched: 11. The CDR3 contains 16 residues. The CDR3 bases are TGCGCCAGCAGCACCCGGGCTAGCGGTACAACAGATACGCAGTATTTT. Protein product: CASSTRASGTTDTQYF.

J is TRBJ2-7 and V is TRBV7-9; 7 bases agree with TRBD1. V lost 2 bases and J lost 2; bases outside the gene matches: 6. Germline lookup yields CDR1 SEHNR and CDR2 FQNEAQ (reference sequence). This CDR3 spans 15 amino acids. Here the CDR3 reads CASSLTRGQTYEQYF. The CDR3 DNA reads TGTGCCAGCAGCTTAACAAGGGGACAGACCTACGAGCAGTACTTC.

J is TRBJ1-2 and V is TRBV6-2 or TRBV6-3; D uncertain. The CDR3 runs to 13 residues. Germline V gives CDR1 MNHEY, CDR2 SVGEGT. Between the trimmed V and J ends, which lost 6 bases and 7 bases, there was a span of 15 bases. This chain's CDR3 is CASSFDGVGGYTF. DNA of the CDR3: TGTGCCAGCAGCTTCGACGGGGTTGGTGGCTACACCTTC.

For the CDR3, the DNA is TGCGCCAGCAGCCCCCAGGGCGGCAGAGTAGAAAAACTGTTTTTT. It is translated as CASSPQGGRVEKLFF. The chain employs TRBV4-3 and TRBJ1-4, with D perhaps matching TRBD1 (5 bases). V was pared by 4 bases and J by 8 bases, with 17 bases between. Germline CDR1 is LGHNA and CDR2 is YSLEER. CDR3 size: 15 residues.

The chain combines TRBV18 with TRBJ2-7, with a possible D match to TRBD2 (5 bases). CDR1 KGHSH and CDR2 LQKENI come from the germline V gene. The CDR3 sequence is 13 residues long. V was trimmed by 1 base and J by 6 bases, leaving 10 bases between them. The CDR3 DNA follows: TGTGCCAGCTCACCACACCCGGGGTCCGAGCAGTACTTC. This gives the protein CASSPHPGSEQYF.

The chain combines TRBV24-1 with TRBJ1-3; TRBD1 matches 7 bases. The CDR3 runs 12 residues. V dropped 10 bases and J dropped 4; count of bases not matched to a gene: 3. Germline loops: CDR1 KGHDR, CDR2 SFDVKD. The CDR3 sequence: CATRGQGNTIYF. The CDR3 nucleotides are TGTGCCACGAGGGGGCAGGGAAACACCATATATTTT.

On this clone itself: The sample holds other DNA sequences that translate to the same CDR3. The chain joins TRBV15 to TRBJ1-4; TRBD1 matches at 8 bases. CDR1 is LNHNV, CDR2 YYDKDF, per germline (reference sequence). This CDR3 comprises 16 residues. Trimming removed 0 bases from V and 8 bases from J; junction bases left unmatched: 8. The CDR3 here is CATSRDRGQGGEKLFF. CDR3 DNA: TGTGCCACCAGCAGAGATAGAGGACAGGGTGGAGAAAAACTGTTTTTT.

The chain recombines TRBV3-1 (or the pseudogene TRBV3-2) with TRBJ1-1; TRBD1 matches 10 bases. Germline V gene sequence: CDR1 LGHDT, CDR2 YNNKEL (reference sequence). CDR3 length: 18 amino acids. With 3 bases clipped from V and 4 bases from J, the junction kept 14 bases outside the gene matches. The CDR3 nucleotides are TGTGCCAGCAGCCAGGACAGGGAGAGCCGGGACAGGGGCACTGAAGCTTTCTTT. Protein product: CASSQDRESRDRGTEAFF.

The chain couples TRBV3-1 (or the pseudogene TRBV3-2) to TRBJ2-2; 8 bases fit TRBD1. Germline V gives CDR1 LGHDT, CDR2 YNNKEL (reference sequence). This CDR3 spans 15 amino acids. J gave up 1 base and V 5 bases, and 3 bases lay outside the gene matches. The CDR3 here is CASSYGTGNTGELFF. As DNA, the CDR3 is TGTGCCAGCAGCTACGGGACAGGGAACACCGGGGAGCTGTTTTTT.

The rearrangement links TRBV19 to TRBJ1-6, with TRBD1 as a possible D gene (5 bases). Germline V lookup: CDR1 LNHDA, CDR2 SQIVND (reference sequence). The germline V and J ends were trimmed by 7 bases and 7 bases, with 14 bases remaining between them. The CDR3 contains 14 residues. The CDR3 reads CASKRQRENSPLHF. In DNA form, the CDR3 reads TGTGCCAGTAAGAGACAGAGAGAAAATTCACCCCTCCACTTT.

This clone has a single count. The chain links TRBV7-9 to TRBJ1-3, with D possibly TRBD1 on 5 matching bases. The CDR3 sequence is 14 residues long. In germline, CDR1 is SEHNR, CDR2 FQNEAQ (reference sequence). Trimming pared 6 bases from V and 2 bases from J, leaving 11 bases between. CDR3 sequence reads: CASRIQGTGNTIYF. CDR3 in DNA: TGTGCCAGCAGAATCCAGGGTACTGGAAACACCATATATTTT.

This chain uses TRBV18 with TRBJ1-3; the D gene is possibly TRBD1 (5 bases). Germline values: CDR1 KGHSH, CDR2 LQKENI. The CDR3 runs to 14 residues. Trimming shortened V by 3 bases and J by 0 bases, and 6 bases separated the two germline ends. The CDR3 loop is CASSPDTSGNTIYF. CDR3 coding DNA: TGTGCCAGCTCACCGGACACCTCTGGAAACACCATATATTTT. Looking up the rest from reference TRBV18 and TRBJ1-3 gives the full variable domain: NAGVMQNPRHLVRRRGQEARLRCSPMKGHSHVYWYRQLPEEGLKFMVYLQKENIIDESGMPKERFSAEFPKEGPSILRIQQVVRGDSAAYFCASSPDTSGNTIYFGEGSWLTVV.

This sequence joins TRBV4-3 and TRBJ1-4; 7 bases map to TRBD1. V shed 0 bases and J 7 bases; nucleotides not matched to a gene: 5. The CDR3 runs to 15 residues. Per the germline V gene, CDR1 is LGHNA and CDR2 is YSLEER. DNA of the CDR3: TGCGCCAGCAGCCAAGATAACAGGGGCGGTGAAAAACTGTTTTTT. It codes for CASSQDNRGGEKLFF.

The chain links TRBV7-2 to TRBJ2-7, with D possibly matching TRBD1 (6 bases). This CDR3 region has 14 residues. Trimming removed 5 bases at V and 5 bases at J, with 16 bases between. Germline CDR1 SGHTA, CDR2 FQGNSA. CDR3 sequence: CASSPTTGSNEQYF. Written as DNA, the CDR3 is TGTGCCAGCAGCCCTACGACAGGTTCCAACGAGCAGTACTTC.

The gene calls are TRBV7-4 and TRBJ2-5, with 10 positions matching TRBD1. Per germline, CDR1 SGHVT and CDR2 SQSDAQ. The CDR3 has 16 residues. V was clipped by 4 bases and J by 7 bases; unmatched bases: 12. As DNA, the CDR3 is TGTGCCAGCAGCTCCGGTGGGGACAGGGGTATAGGGACCCAGTACTTC. Translating gives CASSSGGDRGIGTQYF. Full variable domain (remainder filled in from reference TRBV7-4 and TRBJ2-5): GAGVSQSPRYKVAKRGRDVALRCDSISGHVTLYWYRQTLGQGSEVLTYSQSDAQRDKSGRPSGRFSAERPERSVSTLKIQRTEQGDSAVYLCASSSGGDRGIGTQYFGPGTRLLVL.

The J gene is TRBJ1-2, the V gene TRBV11-3; D is unresolved. Germline CDR1 and CDR2: SGHNT and YENEEA. Trimming left V 4 bases short and J 4 bases short, with 4 bases between. CDR3 length equals 11 residues. The DNA for the CDR3 is TGTGCCAGCAGCTCGGGCTATGGCTACACCTTC. Its protein is CASSSGYGYTF.